Reported below is one T cell receptor beta chain. This specimen belongs to a study of tumor-infiltrating lymphocytes in localized non-small cell lung cancer. The CDR3 spans 16 residues. In germline, CDR1 is SGHDN, CDR2 FVKESK. V lost 2 bases, J lost 6 bases, and 20 bases lay in between. The assay was immunoSEQ multiplex PCR, and TCRdb's table has in-frame clones only and misses some. The table shows 13,000 or so clones, with 78% occurring only once. The specimen was lung tumor tissue. J is TRBJ2-7 and V is TRBV14, with D possibly matching TRBD2 (6 bases). The receptor comes from a human donor with non-small cell lung cancer. CDR3 sequence (DNA): TGTGCCAGCAGCCAAATCGGAGGCCAGGGAGGTGGCGAGCAGTACTTC. This translates into CASSQIGGQGGGEQYF.